This TCR beta chain appears in the sequencing data of a study of blood T cells in healthy people across ages. Notes on the study in general: Donors of long life had a larger count of naive CD4+ cells and greater diversity than aged donors. The diversity estimates, figures obtained from one million T cells, were considered underestimates.

Germline assignment: CDR1 ENHRY and CDR2 SYGVKD. CDR3 length equals 15 residues. The V gene end was trimmed by 7 bases and the J gene end by 3 bases; junction bases not matched to a gene: 9. PCR was performed a second time for about 7 to 12 cycles using a sample-barcoded 5' primer and a J-beta primer mix. TCRdb redid the calling of the 5' RACE reads with MiXCR, one entry per CDR3 protein. The table includes roughly 930,000 distinct CDR3 sequences, roughly 50% detected once. Notes on this clonotype: As yet, its antigen is unknown.

The material sequenced was blood. V usage is TRBV10-3 and J usage is TRBJ2-1; 7 nucleotides match TRBD2. The sequence was collected from a man aged 25 to 40 in good health. As DNA, the CDR3 is TGTGCCATCACCGAGCGGGGCGATGTCTACAATGAGCAGTTCTTC. This codes for CAITERGDVYNEQFF.